The 31 T cell receptor beta chains reported below all come from one sample, sequenced in a study of cytomegalovirus exposure and HLA in healthy donors. TCRdb's table, derived via immunoSEQ multiplex PCR, lists solely in-frame clones and lacks some. The sample has about 47,000 clones; approximately 90% are singletons. The specimen was PBMCs. These receptors all stem from a young man in good health and CMV-seronegative.

V is TRBV7-6 and J is TRBJ2-2; perhaps TRBD1 as D (5 bases). This CDR3 is 16 amino acids long. The germline gives CDR1 SGHVS, CDR2 FNYEAQ. V lost 5 bases to trimming and J lost 5 bases, with 18 bases between them. The CDR3 DNA sequence: TGTGCCAGCAGCCATCAAGGGGCCCCCATGACCGGGGAGCTGTTTTTT. Translation gives CASSHQGAPMTGELFF.

The V and J genes are TRBV5-1 and TRBJ1-1, with a tentative D call TRBD1 (5 bases). V dropped 7 bases and J dropped 0 bases, with 19 bases sitting between them. Germline CDR1 reads SGHRS; CDR2 reads YFSETQ. This CDR3 comprises 16 residues. DNA of the CDR3: TGCGCCAGCCAAAACAACCCCGGGGGACTGAACACTGAAGCTTTCTTT. It is translated as CASQNNPGGLNTEAFF. The full variable domain, rest sourced from reference TRBV5-1 and TRBJ1-1, is KAGVTQTPRYLIKTRGQQVTLSCSPISGHRSVSWYQQTPGQGLQFLFEYFSETQRNKGNFPGRFSGRQFSNSRSEMNVSTLELGDSALYLCASQNNPGGLNTEAFFGQGTRLTVV.

CDR3 bases: TGTGCCAGCAGCCCCCTGTATGGGGGGGCCTCCTCCTACGAGCAGTACTTC. It encodes CASSPLYGGASSYEQYF. This chain links TRBV11-1 with TRBJ2-7; a possible D gene is TRBD2 (7 bases). This CDR3 is built from 17 residues. The germline V and J ends were trimmed by 5 bases and 0 bases, with 20 bases remaining between them. CDR1 is SGHAT, CDR2 FQDESV, per germline (reference sequence).

This chain joins TRBV7-2 and TRBJ2-3, with 8 bases fitting TRBD2. The CDR3 totals 15 residues. The ends lost 7 bases at V and 4 bases at J; junction bases unmatched: 10. Per germline, CDR1 SGHTA and CDR2 FQGNSA. For the CDR3, the DNA is TGTGCCAGCAACATTCTTACTAGCGGAGCAGATACGCAGTATTTT. As protein: CASNILTSGADTQYF.

V is TRBV6-5 and J is TRBJ2-3; 8 nucleotides line up with TRBD2. This CDR3 is built from 16 residues. Trimming at V came to 2 bases and at J to 1 base, leaving 5 bases not matched to a gene. Germline loops: CDR1 MNHEY, CDR2 SVGAGI. The CDR3 here is CASSYGWTSRTDTQYF. In DNA form, the CDR3 reads TGTGCCAGCAGTTACGGCTGGACTAGCCGCACAGATACGCAGTATTTT.

The J gene is TRBJ2-1, the V gene TRBV7-3; 8 bases agree with TRBD2. Germline V gene data show CDR1 as SGHTA and CDR2 as FQGTGA. CDR3 size: 18 residues. V lost 0 bases, J lost 0 bases, and 7 bases stayed unmatched. CDR3 DNA sequence: TGTGCCAGCAGCTTAACCACTAGCGGAGGGAGCTCCTACAATGAGCAGTTCTTC. As protein: CASSLTTSGGSSYNEQFF.

The chain uses TRBV6-5 and TRBJ2-3, with D perhaps matching TRBD1 (5 bases). This CDR3 contains 14 residues. V was trimmed by 10 bases and J by 3 bases, leaving 17 bases between them. Germline V lookup: CDR1 MNHEY, CDR2 SVGAGI. The CDR3 coding sequence is TGTGCCACCACAATCTCTCGACAGACAGATACGCAGTATTTT. This codes for CATTISRQTDTQYF.

The CDR3 DNA follows: TGTGCCAGCAGAAGGACACTCGCGAACACCGGGGAGCTGTTTTTT. Its protein is CASRRTLANTGELFF. The rearrangement joins TRBV27 to TRBJ2-2; D is perhaps TRBD1 (5 bases). V shed 6 bases and J shed 0 bases, with 11 bases lying between them. The germline V gene encodes CDR1 MNHEY and CDR2 SMNVEV (reference sequence). The CDR3 has 15 residues.

The chain has TRBV2 and TRBJ1-2; 7 nucleotides match TRBD1. The CDR3 runs 13 residues. V lost 10 bases and J lost 2; bases outside the gene matches: 7. Per the germline V gene, CDR1 is SNHLY and CDR2 is FYNNEI. CDR3 sequence: CATSGQLNYGYTF. The CDR3 DNA sequence: TGTGCCACCTCGGGACAGTTGAACTATGGCTACACCTTC. Full variable domain (missing parts from reference TRBV2 and TRBJ1-2): EPEVTQTPSHQVTQMGQEVILRCVPISNHLYFYWYRQILGQKVEFLVSFYNNEISEKSEIFDDQFSVERPDGSNFTLKIRSTKLEDSAMYFCATSGQLNYGYTFGSGTRLTVV.

The V gene is TRBV5-6, the J gene TRBJ2-1; 11 bases align to TRBD2. Trimming took 1 base from V and 15 from J; bases not matched to a gene: 6. CDR3 length: 13 amino acids. Germline V gene data show CDR1 as SGHDT and CDR2 as YYEEEE. The CDR3 DNA reads TGTGCCAGCAGCTTGAACCTAGCGGGGGGACGGTTCTTC. Its translation: CASSLNLAGGRFF. The whole variable domain, remainder taken from reference TRBV5-6 and TRBJ2-1, is DAGVTQSPTHLIKTRGQQVTLRCSPKSGHDTVSWYQQALGQGPQFIFQYYEEEERQRGNFPDRFSGHQFPNYSSELNVNALLLGDSALYLCASSLNLAGGRFFGPGTRLTVL.

The V gene is TRBV19, the J gene TRBJ2-2, with D possibly TRBD1 on 5 matching bases. This CDR3 contains 14 residues. V lost 5 bases to trimming and J lost 4 bases, with 11 bases between them. CDR1 and CDR2 (germline): LNHDA, SQIVND (reference sequence). The CDR3 DNA reads TGTGCCAGTAGTGTCAGGGTCTCCACCGGGGAGCTGTTTTTT. As protein: CASSVRVSTGELFF.

As DNA, the CDR3 is TGTGCCAGCAGCGAGGGGAGACAGGACTACGAGCAGTACTTC. Amino acid sequence: CASSEGRQDYEQYF. The chain is built from TRBV21-1 and TRBJ2-7; TRBD1 is the table's D call and was not checked against the DNA. TRBV21-1 is a pseudogene segment. CDR3 length: 14 residues.

The chain has TRBV19 and TRBJ1-2; D may be TRBD1 (6 bases). In germline, CDR1 is LNHDA, CDR2 SQIVND (reference sequence). V was cut by 1 base and J by 8 bases, with 14 bases left in between. The length of the CDR3 is 14 residues. The CDR3: CASSIAQGSWGYTF. CDR3 DNA: TGTGCCAGTAGTATAGCACAGGGTTCTTGGGGCTACACCTTC.

The chain links TRBV9 to TRBJ2-5; 13 bases agree with TRBD2. This CDR3 region has 15 residues. V gave up 3 bases and J gave up 5 bases; unmatched junction bases: 4. Germline V gene data show CDR1 as SGDLS and CDR2 as YYNGEE. Written as DNA, the CDR3 is TGTGCCAGCAGCGCACTAGCGGGGGGGCCGGAGACCCAGTACTTC. Protein: CASSALAGGPETQYF. The variable domain in full, completed from reference TRBV9 and TRBJ2-5, reads DSGVTQTPKHLITATGQRVTLRCSPRSGDLSVYWYQQSLDQGLQFLIQYYNGEERAKGNILERFSAQQFPDLHSELNLSSLELGDSALYFCASSALAGGPETQYFGPGTRLLVL.

This clone came up a few times. The rearrangement uses TRBV5-4 and TRBJ2-1; D is possibly TRBD2 (7 bases). CDR1 is SGHNT and CDR2 is YYREEE in the germline V gene (reference sequence). CDR3 size: 16 residues. The V end lost 0 bases, the J end lost 4 bases, and 14 bases lay between the germline ends. In DNA, the CDR3 is TGTGCCAGCAGCTTGGGTGGGGGGGCATCTTACAATGAGCAGTTCTTC. Residues: CASSLGGGASYNEQFF.

The J gene is TRBJ1-2, the V gene TRBV29-1; TRBD1 matches at 7 bases. CDR3 size: 15 residues. CDR1 is SQVTM, CDR2 ANQGSEA, per germline. Losses at the gene ends were 3 bases for V and 3 bases for J; bases not matched to a gene: 10. The CDR3 region has the DNA TGCAGCGTTGAGTGGGGACAGATCGCCGACTATGGCTACACCTTC. Translating gives CSVEWGQIADYGYTF.

This clone has only a few counts. The chain combines TRBV5-6 with TRBJ2-2, with 7 bases lining up with TRBD2. V was clipped by 4 bases and J by 0 bases; unmatched bases: 9. Germline V gene data show CDR1 as SGHDT and CDR2 as YYEEEE. There are 17 residues in the CDR3. The CDR3 spells CASSPWGGGSNTGELFF. Here the CDR3 DNA reads TGTGCCAGCAGCCCCTGGGGGGGGGGATCGAACACCGGGGAGCTGTTTTTT.

The chain couples TRBV5-1 to TRBJ2-7; 7 nucleotides match TRBD1. There are 14 residues in the CDR3. Trimming took 0 bases from V and 7 from J; bases not matched to a gene: 7. Germline assignment: CDR1 SGHRS and CDR2 YFSETQ. The CDR3 DNA reads TGCGCCAGCAGCTTGGGAAGGGGGCGTGGAGAGCAGTACTTC. The encoded protein is CASSLGRGRGEQYF. The complete variable domain, with remaining parts taken from reference TRBV5-1 and TRBJ2-7, reads KAGVTQTPRYLIKTRGQQVTLSCSPISGHRSVSWYQQTPGQGLQFLFEYFSETQRNKGNFPGRFSGRQFSNSRSEMNVSTLELGDSALYLCASSLGRGRGEQYFGPGTRLTVT.

J is TRBJ2-4 and V is TRBV7-9; 7 bases are shared with TRBD2. The length of the CDR3 is 14 residues. Germline V gene data show CDR1 as SEHNR and CDR2 as FQNEAQ (reference sequence). V shed 6 bases, J shed 3 bases, and the junction held 5 bases outside the gene matches. DNA of the CDR3: TGTGCCAGCAGTCCTAGCGGAAACAAAAACATTCAGTACTTC. Its translation: CASSPSGNKNIQYF.

CDR3 sequence reads: CASSQGLIYEQYF. The CDR3 coding sequence is TGTGCCAGCAGCCAGGGCTTGATTTACGAGCAGTACTTC. The genes are TRBV5-6 and TRBJ2-7; perhaps TRBD1 as D (5 bases). Germline V gene sequence: CDR1 SGHDT, CDR2 YYEEEE. V lost 4 bases and J lost 4, with 12 bases in between. This CDR3 spans 13 amino acids.

The genes are TRBV7-2 and TRBJ2-3; TRBD2 matches 13 bases. Germline V gives CDR1 SGHTA, CDR2 FQGNSA. V lost 3 bases to trimming and J lost 5 bases; unmatched junction nucleotides: 8. This CDR3 spans 17 amino acids. CDR3 protein: CASSFYGLAGAVDTQYF. The CDR3 region has the DNA TGTGCCAGCAGCTTTTACGGACTAGCGGGAGCCGTAGATACGCAGTATTTT.

The chain recombines TRBV7-9 with TRBJ1-4, with D tentatively TRBD1 (5 bases). CDR3 length: 16 residues. Germline-derived CDR1 and CDR2 are SEHNR and FQNEAQ (reference sequence). V lost 3 bases and J 4 bases, leaving 15 bases between the germline ends. The CDR3 DNA reads as TGTGCCAGCAGCTTCAACCGCGGGGGAAATAATGAAAAACTGTTTTTT. It yields the protein CASSFNRGGNNEKLFF.

The rearrangement uses TRBV18 and TRBJ1-2; D not certain. The V gene lost 2 bases and the J gene lost 1 base, with 5 bases spanning the gap. CDR3 size: 13 residues. CDR1 and CDR2 (germline): KGHSH, LQKENI. CDR3 sequence: CASSPKSNYGYTF. The CDR3 DNA reads TGTGCCAGCTCACCAAAGAGTAACTATGGCTACACCTTC.

The rearrangement links TRBV6-5 to TRBJ2-7; 9 bases line up with TRBD1. Germline V gene lookup returns CDR1 MNHEY and CDR2 SVGAGI. With 6 bases clipped from V and 3 bases from J, the junction kept 9 bases outside the gene matches. This CDR3 contains 15 residues. The CDR3 DNA reads TGTGCCAGCAGGGGCCTCGACAGGGGGAACTACGAGCAGTACTTC. Its translation: CASRGLDRGNYEQYF.

The gene calls are TRBV18 and TRBJ2-2; 7 bases are a match to TRBD2. CDR1 is KGHSH, CDR2 LQKENI, per germline. The CDR3 is made up of 20 amino acids. Trimming cost V 4 bases and J 0 bases; bases outside gene matches: 17. The CDR3 sequence: CASSLLAAAGELSNTGELFF. In DNA form, the CDR3 reads TGTGCCAGCTCACTCCTCGCGGCGGCGGGAGAGCTATCGAACACCGGGGAGCTGTTTTTT.

The J gene is TRBJ1-5, the V gene TRBV19; a possible D gene is TRBD1 (5 bases). The germline CDR1 and CDR2 sequences are LNHDA and SQIVND (reference sequence). There are 13 residues in the CDR3. V was shortened by 7 bases and J by 2 bases, with 9 bases between the two germline ends. In DNA form, the CDR3 reads TGTGCCAGTAAATCAGGGCGCAATCAGCCCCAGCATTTT. Residues: CASKSGRNQPQHF.

The V and J genes are TRBV2 and TRBJ1-2; 7 nucleotides match TRBD1. There are 14 residues in the CDR3. Germline V gene data show CDR1 as SNHLY and CDR2 as FYNNEI. The junction had 6 bases not matched to a gene; V was cut back by 1 base and J by 7 bases. The CDR3 coding sequence is TGTGCCAGCAGTGAAGTGAGGGGGCAGGGTGGCTACACCTTC. Residues: CASSEVRGQGGYTF.

The V gene is TRBV19, the J gene TRBJ2-7, with D unresolved. V was cut by 6 bases and J by 2 bases, with 17 bases left in between. Germline V gene lookup returns CDR1 LNHDA and CDR2 SQIVND (reference sequence). The CDR3 is made up of 15 amino acids. CDR3 amino acids: CASSPTETPTYEQYF. In nucleotides, the CDR3 is TGTGCCAGTAGCCCGACGGAGACGCCGACCTACGAGCAGTACTTC.

The V and J genes are TRBV7-2 and TRBJ2-3; 11 bases map to TRBD2. Per the germline V gene, CDR1 is SGHTA and CDR2 is FQGNSA. The J segment lost 6 bases and the V segment lost 1 base, leaving 6 bases of the junction unmatched. This CDR3 region has 16 residues. The CDR3 loop is CASSLDSGGAGDTQYF. The CDR3 nucleotides read TGTGCCAGCAGCTTAGATAGCGGGGGGGCCGGGGATACGCAGTATTTT.

The rearrangement joins TRBV5-1 to TRBJ1-2, with 8 positions matching TRBD1. V shed 0 bases and J 2 bases; nucleotides not matched to a gene: 9. This CDR3 comprises 17 residues. The germline V gene has CDR1 SGHRS and CDR2 YFSETQ. DNA for the CDR3: TGCGCCAGCAGCTTGGCGACGGGGCAGGGGGCAAACTATGGCTACACCTTC. Protein sequence: CASSLATGQGANYGYTF.

The chain is built from TRBV18 and TRBJ2-6; 7 nucleotides agree with TRBD1. The germline gives CDR1 KGHSH, CDR2 LQKENI. With V trimmed by 3 bases and J by 2 bases, 1 base remained unmatched. The CDR3 is made up of 15 amino acids. The DNA of the CDR3 is TGTGCCAGCTCACCGACAGGGACTGGGGCCAACGTCCTGACTTTC. Its translation: CASSPTGTGANVLTF.